The entry that follows covers one TCR beta chain sequence. CDR1 is MGHDK and CDR2 is SYGVNS in the germline V gene. Trimming took 5 bases from V and 0 from J, leaving 17 bases between them. The CDR3 is made up of 16 amino acids. The repertoire was sequenced with immunoSEQ multiplex PCR; TCRdb's copy has only in-frame clones and lacks some. Of over 150,000 clones in the sample, roughly 94% were seen once. The sample comes from a study of control samples from healthy donors and cancer patients. The sequence derives from a man aged 35 to 55 in good health. The sample taken for sequencing was blood. This rearrangement joins TRBV25-1 to TRBJ2-7; no clear D. The CDR3, as DNA: TGTGCCAGCAGTTCCTCCGCCCGGAAGCCCTCCTACGAGCAGTACTTC. Protein product: CASSSSARKPSYEQYF.